Listed below are T cell receptor beta chains from one sample, sequenced in a study of blood T cell repertoires in COVID-19. The table came from immunoSEQ multiplex PCR; TCRdb's copy has only in-frame clones and leaves some out. The table shows some 68,000 clones, with about 88% occurring only once. Specimen: peripheral blood. These receptor sequences come from a man aged 50 to 59 with active COVID-19. Both conserved end residues are part of each CDR3. The D gene is left open where the match is weak. Clone size is stated in some rows and not others, as once, few, many or a class when expanded.

>TRBJ2-5|TRBV14|TRBD2|.
TGTGCCAGCAGCCAAGTTAGCGGGGGGTCGGCCCAGTACTTC
CASSQVSGGSAQYF
>TRBJ2-4|TRBV4-1|TRBD2|.
TGCGCCAGCAGCCAAGACACAGCGGGGGCCCTTGGCAAAAACATTCAGTACTTC
CASSQDTAGALGKNIQYF
>TRBJ2-1|TRBV5-1|TRBD2|.
TGCGCCAGCAGCTTCTCTAGCGGGGGGGCGATGGGTGAGCAGTTCTTC
CASSFSSGGAMGEQFF
>TRBJ2-7|TRBV20-1|TRBD1|.
TGCAGTGCTAGTAACCCCGCAAGGACAGGGAGCGGCTACGAGCAGTACTTC
CSASNPARTGSGYEQYF
>TRBJ2-2|TRBV29-1|TRBD2|.
TGCAGCGTTACTGGGACTAGCGGGGGCAGCGGGGAGCTGTTTTTT
CSVTGTSGGSGELFF
>TRBJ2-1|TRBV19|TRBD2|.
TGTGCCAGTACTCAAGATTCGGGGGGGCGGGAGCAGTTCTTC
CASTQDSGGREQFF
>TRBJ2-6|TRBV14|TRBD1|.
TGTGCCAGCAGCCGTAACAGGGGAACTGGGGCCAACGTCCTGACTTTC
CASSRNRGTGANVLTF
>TRBJ2-2|TRBV6-1|.|.
TGTGCCAGCAGTGGCCCCTTGGGGCGGAACACCGGGGAGCTGTTTTTT
CASSGPLGRNTGELFF
>TRBJ1-2|TRBV6-5|.|once
TGTGCCAGCAGTCCCGCCACTATTAACTATGGCTACACCTTC
CASSPATINYGYTF
>TRBJ2-6|TRBV28|.|.
TGTGCCAGCAGTTCCCCCGGTCAGGCCAACGTCCTGACTTTC
CASSSPGQANVLTF
>TRBJ2-5|TRBV6-2/TRBV6-3|.|once
TGTGCCAGCAGTTACCTGGGGGGGGCGTTACAAGAGACCCAGTACTTC
CASSYLGGALQETQYF
>TRBJ2-1|TRBV19|.|.
TGTGCCAGTAGTATAGACTTGAGCTCCTACAATGAGCAGTTCTTC
CASSIDLSSYNEQFF
>TRBJ2-1|TRBV5-1|.|.
TGCGCCAGCAGCGCCCGGACAGCGAGCTCCTACAATGAGCAGTTCTTC
CASSARTASSYNEQFF
>TRBJ2-1|TRBV3-1/TRBV3-2|TRBD2|.
TGTGCCAGCAGCCCTACACGGACTAGCGGGGGGTACTCCAATGAGCAGTTCTTC
CASSPTRTSGGYSNEQFF
>TRBJ1-5|TRBV19|.|few
TGTGCCAGTAGTACACGGACAGTACCTACTTTAGCCCAGCATTTT
CASSTRTVPTLAQHF
>TRBJ1-1|TRBV12-5|TRBD1|.
TGTGCTAGCACACCGGACAGGGTTAGAGGGAGCACTGAAGCTTTCTTT
CASTPDRVRGSTEAFF
>TRBJ2-5|TRBV9|.|.
TGTGCCAGCAGCGTAGATGCTAGCCGGTGGGTGGAGACCCAGTACTTC
CASSVDASRWVETQYF
>TRBJ1-2|TRBV12-3/TRBV12-4|.|.
TGTGCCAGCAGTTTAGGGGGAGGGTATGGCTACACCTTC
CASSLGGGYGYTF
>TRBJ2-3|TRBV19|TRBD2|few
TGTGCCAGTAGTATACGGCGGGGGGGAACAGATACGCAGTATTTT
CASSIRRGGTDTQYF
>TRBJ2-7|TRBV5-6|.|.
TGTGCCAGCAGCTTAGGTACGGGATTCCTCGAGCAGTACTTC
CASSLGTGFLEQYF
>TRBJ1-1|TRBV19|TRBD1|few
TGTGCCAGTAGTACCTGGACAGGGGCCACTGAAGCTTTCTTT
CASSTWTGATEAFF
>TRBJ1-2|TRBV3-1/TRBV3-2|TRBD1|.
TGTGCCAGCAGCCAAGTGGGACAGTCAGTAGGGGGCTACACCTTC
CASSQVGQSVGGYTF
>TRBJ2-5|TRBV2|.|once
TGTGCCAGTAACGGAGCGGGCCAAGAGACCCAGTACTTC
CASNGAGQETQYF
>TRBJ1-1|TRBV9|.|.
TGTGCCAGCAGCGTAGAACAGGGTGCTAACACTGAAGCTTTCTTT
CASSVEQGANTEAFF
>TRBJ1-4|TRBV2|TRBD1|.
TGTGCCAGCAGTGGAGGCAGGGGGACTAATGAAAAACTGTTTTTT
CASSGGRGTNEKLFF
>TRBJ1-2|TRBV19|.|.
TGTGCCAGTAGTACAACAGGAACCGAACTCTCCTATGGCTACACCTTC
CASSTTGTELSYGYTF
>TRBJ1-4|TRBV7-9|.|.
TGTGCCAGCAGCCCGACAGAAGGTGTTGAAAAACTGTTTTTT
CASSPTEGVEKLFF
>TRBJ2-1|TRBV10-3|TRBD2|.
TGTGCCATCAGTGAGCGGGGGGGGACGGGTTCCAATGAGCAGTTCTTC
CAISERGGTGSNEQFF
>TRBJ1-3|TRBV9|TRBD1|.
TGTGCCAGCAGCGTAGACGCCCAGGGACAGCGCTCTGGAAACACCATATATTTT
CASSVDAQGQRSGNTIYF
>TRBJ1-2|TRBV6-1|TRBD1|.
TGTGCCAGCAGTGAAGTCAGGGGGCGTTTTGGCTACACCTTC
CASSEVRGRFGYTF
>TRBJ2-7|TRBV10-2|TRBD1|once
TGCGCCAGCAGTGAGTTCCGAGGGGGCGGCTCCTACGAGCAGTACTTC
CASSEFRGGGSYEQYF
>TRBJ1-6|TRBV18|TRBD1|.
TGTGCCAGCTCCGGACAGGGGAACTCACCCCTCCACTTT
CASSGQGNSPLHF
>TRBJ2-7|TRBV5-1|TRBD1|once
TGCGCCAGCAGCTTGTCCGGGACAGGGCTCCGTAGCGAGCAGTACTTC
CASSLSGTGLRSEQYF
>TRBJ1-1|TRBV2|.|.
TGTGCCAGCAGACTTTTGGGCACGGTCACTGAAGCTTTCTTT
CASRLLGTVTEAFF
>TRBJ1-5|TRBV3-1/TRBV3-2|TRBD1|.
TGTGCCAGCAGCCCTACGGGACAGTTCAATCAGCCCCAGCATTTT
CASSPTGQFNQPQHF
>TRBJ2-2|TRBV19|TRBD2|.
TGTGCCAGTAGTGCCCTAGCGGGGGGTCTTAACACCGGGGAGCTGTTTTTT
CASSALAGGLNTGELFF
>TRBJ1-4|TRBV3-1/TRBV3-2|TRBD1|.
TGTGCCAGCAGCCAAGATTGGGGGACAGGGGTCCCCACCGCTCATAATGAAAAACTGTTTTTT
CASSQDWGTGVPTAHNEKLFF
>TRBJ2-2|TRBV15|.|.
TGTGCCACCAGGGGGGGAACGAACACCGGGGAGCTGTTTTTT
CATRGGTNTGELFF
>TRBJ2-5|TRBV25-1|.|few
TGTGCCAGCAGCCCTTTGGTTGGGAGAGAGACCCAGTACTTC
CASSPLVGRETQYF
>TRBJ2-7|TRBV6-1|.|.
TGTGCCAGCAGTGAACAGGTTGCCTCCTACGAGCAGTACTTC
CASSEQVASYEQYF
>TRBJ2-5|TRBV2|TRBD1|.
TGTGCCAGCATAAGAAAACAGGGGGCGCGGGAGACCCAGTACTTC
CASIRKQGARETQYF
>TRBJ2-1|TRBV3-1/TRBV3-2|.|once
TGTGCCAGCAGCCGTTTGAACGAGAGGTCTGAGCAGTTCTTC
CASSRLNERSEQFF
>TRBJ2-2|TRBV11-2|TRBD2|.
TGTGCCAGCAGCTTAGGATTTACGGGGGGTTCCGGGGAGCTGTTTTTT
CASSLGFTGGSGELFF
>TRBJ2-1|TRBV7-6|.|.
TGTGCCAGCAGCTCAGCCCCGGGACACCACTCCTACAATGAGCAGTTCTTC
CASSSAPGHHSYNEQFF
>TRBJ2-1|TRBV7-2|.|once
TGTGCCAGCATGGTTCAGGTGATGGTAAACAATGAGCAGTTCTTC
CASMVQVMVNNEQFF
>TRBJ1-5|TRBV4-1|TRBD1|.
TGCGCCAGCAGCCTTACCGGGACAGGGAGCAATCAGCCCCAGCATTTT
CASSLTGTGSNQPQHF
>TRBJ2-7|TRBV2|.|once
TGTGCCAGCAGTGGAGACAGTTACTCCTCCTACGAGCAGTACTTC
CASSGDSYSSYEQYF